This entry describes one T cell receptor beta chain. The antigen this receptor binds is unknown. Per-base qualities were not stored, and no clone one base away is much larger. CDR1 and CDR2, looked up from the germline V gene, are SGHRS and YFSETQ. The junction shows trimming of 4 bases on V and 2 bases on J, and the gene matches do not reach 14 bases of it. There are 20 amino acids in the CDR3, from cysteine to phenylalanine inclusive. Just CDR3 DNA is preserved here, 60 bases in frame from base 1. This sample was taken from a study of post-analysis software for immune sequencing data (dated by TCRdb to 2013 to 2016). With regard to the full study: Recorded disease courses included relapsing-remitting, secondary progressive and progressive-relapsing multiple sclerosis, with some patients lacking subtype annotation. The patient repertoires were set against 11 previously published healthy control repertoires from donors whose ages ranged from roughly 6 to 27 years. A subset of samples was prepared in parallel using single-end sample barcoding, then pooled and co-amplified after Illumina adapter ligation.

To demonstrate the VDJtools post-analysis software, TCR beta repertoires were profiled from the peripheral blood of about a dozen young patients with multiple sclerosis. The multiple sclerosis patients were children and adolescents between roughly 6 and 16 years of age. Here is what the overall study found, with its caveats: Strong co-clustering of samples prepared in the same batch was shown by direct clustering with F measure, prompting a batch-effect correction. The control group was slightly older than the multiple sclerosis patient group. Patients showed significantly higher frequencies than controls for roughly five TRBV segments, among them TRBV5-6, TRBV5-1 and TRBV20-1. Normalized Chao1 diversity was significantly lower in multiple sclerosis patients than controls, suggesting substantial peripheral T-cell clonal expansion.

Libraries were constructed by PCR. Sequencing relied on an Illumina HiSeq 2500. To reduce PCR and sequencing biases, unique molecular identifiers were incorporated into the TCR beta cDNA libraries. Per 1 to 10 million input T cells, 500,000 or so cDNA molecules were obtained, such that each molecule approximated one T cell. Patient libraries were prepared and sequenced with the same protocol used for the earlier healthy control dataset. Within a given batch, samples were prepared together, multiplexed and sequenced on the same HiSeq lane. Per the source publication's procedure: MIGEC was used to process the raw barcoded reads, and molecular identifier groups with only a single read were discarded before consensus assembly and CDR3 extraction. Clonotype tables were post-analysed with VDJtools, normalizing diversity by down-sampling all datasets to the smallest sample size. In repertoire overlap clustering, CDR3 amino acid sequences, but not nucleotide sequences, were matched to correct batch-related cross-sample contamination. The public reads were reanalyzed by TCRdb: fastp trimming at Q25, MiXCR alignment, in-frame beta chains only. Merged by CDR3 protein, the rows form single entries marked with the most common genes and DNA. The V and J calls here are based on TCRdb, not the publication. Recorded for this sample are hundreds of thousands of distinct CDR3 sequences; about 50% of them occurred a single time. The ten largest account for around 4.5% of the sample.

Sequenced: blood. This clonotype was obtained from a girl between 10 and 17 years old with multiple sclerosis. This receptor chain uses TRBV5-1 and TRBJ2-6, with 11 bases aligning to TRBD1. The CDR3: CASSPGAGQGAKTGANVLTF. The sequenced DNA is TGCGCCAGCAGCCCGGGTGCAGGACAGGGGGCGAAGACTGGGGCCAACGTCCTGACTTTC. Beyond the CDR3, the reference TRBV5-1 and TRBJ2-6 genes provide the residues; the full variable domain reads: KAGVTQTPRYLIKTRGQQVTLSCSPISGHRSVSWYQQTPGQGLQFLFEYFSETQRNKGNFPGRFSGRQFSNSRSEMNVSTLELGDSALYLCASSPGAGQGAKTGANVLTFGAGSRLTVL.